Below are 12 T cell receptor beta chains sequenced from a single sample in a study of T cell responses to AZD1222 COVID-19 vaccine. Libraries were prepared by immunoSEQ multiplex PCR; TCRdb keeps only in-frame clonotypes and omits some of them. The table includes approximately 88,000 clones, approximately 91% detected once. The sequencing used peripheral blood, collected 28 days after the second AZD1222 dose. The receptors stem from an adult who received the AZD1222 COVID-19 vaccine.

The chain employs TRBV6-2 or TRBV6-3 and TRBJ2-7, with a possible D match to TRBD2 (6 bases). The CDR3 length is 14 residues. V lost 6 bases and J 1 base, leaving 13 bases between the germline ends. The germline gives CDR1 MNHEY, CDR2 SVGEGT. The CDR3 nucleotides are TGTGCCAGCAGCCATGGGACTCTATCCTACGAGCAGTACTTC. Protein: CASSHGTLSYEQYF.

This rearrangement joins TRBV7-9 to TRBJ2-7; no clear D. Germline-derived CDR1 and CDR2 are SEHNR and FQNEAQ (reference sequence). V lost 0 bases, J lost 6 bases, and 12 bases lay in between. The CDR3 covers 14 residues. The DNA for the CDR3 is TGTGCCAGCAGCTTAGCCGGGCCCGCCCTCGAGCAGTACTTC. Protein sequence: CASSLAGPALEQYF.

This clone occurred once. The gene calls are TRBV5-4 and TRBJ1-2; D not certain. Germline CDR1 SGHNT, CDR2 YYREEE (reference sequence). CDR3 size: 15 residues. V was shortened by 0 bases and J by 2 bases, with 11 bases between the two germline ends. The CDR3 reads CASSLESTVNYGYTF. CDR3 nucleotide sequence: TGTGCCAGCAGCTTGGAATCGACGGTCAACTATGGCTACACCTTC.

This chain uses TRBV3-1 (or the pseudogene TRBV3-2) with TRBJ2-1; 12 nucleotides agree with TRBD2. The germline gives CDR1 LGHDT, CDR2 YNNKEL (reference sequence). V gave up 4 bases and J gave up 4 bases; unmatched junction bases: 2. This CDR3 contains 15 residues. This CDR3 is CASSPLAGGYNEQFF. In DNA form, the CDR3 reads TGTGCCAGCAGCCCACTAGCGGGGGGTTACAATGAGCAGTTCTTC.

The chain employs TRBV2 and TRBJ1-2; no clear D gene. This CDR3 is built from 11 residues. The V end lost 4 bases, the J end lost 5 bases, and 5 bases lay between the germline ends. CDR1 and CDR2 from the germline V gene are SNHLY and FYNNEI. CDR3 coding DNA: TGTGCCAGCAGTGTCGTTTATGGCTACACCTTC. This sequence encodes CASSVVYGYTF. Complete variable domain (other parts from reference TRBV2 and TRBJ1-2): EPEVTQTPSHQVTQMGQEVILRCVPISNHLYFYWYRQILGQKVEFLVSFYNNEISEKSEIFDDQFSVERPDGSNFTLKIRSTKLEDSAMYFCASSVVYGYTFGSGTRLTVV.

The chain employs TRBV19 and TRBJ2-3, with 8 bases lining up with TRBD2. Germline CDR1 reads LNHDA; CDR2 reads SQIVND (reference sequence). V was pared by 7 bases and J by 0 bases, with 6 bases of the junction left unmatched. CDR3 length equals 15 residues. The CDR3 nucleotides read TGTGCCAGTACCCGCAGCGGGGGCAGCACAGATACGCAGTATTTT. Translated: CASTRSGGSTDTQYF.

The V and J genes are TRBV18 and TRBJ1-4; TRBD1 aligns across 7 bases. The CDR3 runs 15 residues. The V segment lost 3 bases and the J segment 4 bases; nucleotides outside the gene matches: 5. Germline V gene sequence: CDR1 KGHSH, CDR2 LQKENI. As DNA, the CDR3 is TGTGCCAGCTCACCTAGAGGGGGCAATAATGAAAAACTGTTTTTT. Residues: CASSPRGGNNEKLFF.

The rearrangement joins TRBV7-9 to TRBJ1-1; TRBD1 is a possible D gene (5 bases). Germline loops: CDR1 SEHNR, CDR2 FQNEAQ (reference sequence). Trimming took off 2 bases at V and 4 bases at J, with 14 bases between the two ends. The CDR3 is 15 amino acids. CDR3 loop: CASSLWQGPITEAFF. CDR3 DNA sequence: TGTGCCAGCAGCTTATGGCAGGGCCCGATCACTGAAGCTTTCTTT.

The genes are TRBV5-1 and TRBJ2-5; D might be TRBD1 (5 bases). Germline V gene sequence: CDR1 SGHRS, CDR2 YFSETQ. With 1 base removed from V and 4 bases from J, the gap between germline ends came to 11 bases. This CDR3 comprises 14 residues. The CDR3 DNA is TGCGCCAGCAGCTTGAGGGCAGGGCCAGAGACCCAGTACTTC. It yields the protein CASSLRAGPETQYF.

The chain links TRBV2 to TRBJ1-6, with D perhaps TRBD1 (5 bases). The CDR3 is made up of 15 amino acids. Germline loops: CDR1 SNHLY, CDR2 FYNNEI. V gave up 5 bases and J gave up 2 bases, with 10 bases separating them. The CDR3 reads CASSPGRTYNSPLHF. CDR3 nucleotides: TGTGCCAGCAGTCCGGGGCGCACCTATAATTCACCCCTCCACTTT.

This chain joins TRBV5-8 and TRBJ1-6, with a tentative D call TRBD1 (5 bases). Germline V gene lookup returns CDR1 SGHTS and CDR2 YDEGEE. Trimming stripped 0 bases from V and 3 bases from J, with 13 bases between. The CDR3 is 17 residues long. The CDR3 DNA reads as TGTGCCAGCAGCTTGGAAGCAGGGACGGTCTATAATTCACCCCTCCACTTT. As protein: CASSLEAGTVYNSPLHF.

The chain joins TRBV6-5 to TRBJ1-4, with D uncertain. CDR3 length equals 15 residues. Trimming removed 2 bases from V and 5 bases from J, with 12 bases in between. CDR1 and CDR2 from the germline V gene are MNHEY and SVGAGI. DNA of the CDR3: TGTGCCAGCAGTTACCCACTCCGACGGAATGAAAAACTGTTTTTT. Encoded protein: CASSYPLRRNEKLFF.